The present entry profiles one T cell receptor beta chain with its context. The antigen remains unidentified. This sample was included in a study of shared clonotypes between healthy human individuals. On the study more broadly: For every donor, three CD4 naive, three CD4 memory, two CD8 naive and one CD8 memory plates were used.

Produced via immunoSEQ multiplex PCR; TCRdb's table is partial and in-frame only. This sample has some 550,000 clones, with approximately 97% found just once. Study-wide results and caveats: What naive subsets generally showed was a larger estimated richness than memory subsets showed. Generation of non-shared clonotypes was less probable than generation of clonotypes shared by all four donors. Naive CD4 clonotypes overlapped across a handful of donors at 4.5% to 5.5%.

Trimming stripped 4 bases from V and 0 bases from J, with 15 bases between. This CDR3 is 16 amino acids long. Germline CDR1 reads MNHEY; CDR2 reads SMNVEV (reference sequence). The rearrangement links TRBV27 to TRBJ1-2, with a tentative D call TRBD1 (6 bases). The sample was naive CD4+ T cells sorted from blood. Regarding subset: CD45RA+ positively selected. This clonotype was sampled from a woman aged 30 to 39 in good health. CDR3 nucleotides: TGTGCCAGCAGTTCTCGGGGGCCCCATTCTAACTATGGCTACACCTTC. As protein: CASSSRGPHSNYGYTF.